This T cell receptor (beta chain) was found in a study of Tregs in tolerant kidney transplant recipients. Study-level findings and limits: Biological reproducibility was not directly addressed, but technical replication error appeared minimal. Expanding Tregs on activated donor B cells appeared to best identify donor-specific TCRbeta clones.

Sequenced by immunoSEQ multiplex PCR; TCRdb stores in-frame clones only, minus some. The sample yields approximately 65,000 clones, 80% to 85% seen once. CDR1 and CDR2 from the germline V gene are SGHNT and YENEEA. V was cut by 3 bases and J by 5 bases, with 11 bases left in between. This CDR3 has 13 amino acids. Comment on this clone: Its antigen is still unknown.

V is TRBV11-3 and J is TRBJ2-7, with D unresolved. Sequencing input: CD4+ T cells from blood. The origin of this receptor is a human donor in good health. Here the CDR3 reads CASSLVPLNEQYF. The DNA of the CDR3 is TGTGCCAGCAGCTTGGTGCCCTTGAACGAGCAGTACTTC.